One sample yielded the 14 T cell receptor beta chains listed below, sequenced in a study of cytomegalovirus exposure and HLA in healthy donors. With 60 Vbeta and 13 Jbeta primers, the PCR was carried out. Sequenced by immunoSEQ multiplex PCR; TCRdb stores in-frame clones only, minus some. The table lists some 70,000 clones, approximately 78% of them singletons. Input material: PBMCs. These receptors all stem from a human donor in good health.

The V gene is TRBV4-1, the J gene TRBJ1-1; 9 bases are a match to TRBD1. CDR3 length: 14 residues. V shed 0 bases, J shed 13 bases, and the junction held 9 bases outside the gene matches. Germline V lookup: CDR1 MGHRA, CDR2 YSYEKL. The CDR3 sequence is CASSQDRQGGAGFF. Written as DNA, the CDR3 is TGCGCCAGCAGCCAAGACCGACAGGGGGGCGCCGGTTTCTTT.

This chain connects TRBV9 to TRBJ2-1; 10 bases agree with TRBD2. Germline lookup yields CDR1 SGDLS and CDR2 YYNGEE. With V trimmed by 2 bases and J by 6 bases, 5 bases remained unmatched. The CDR3 covers 15 residues. The CDR3 spells CASSVRGTSVNEQFF. The CDR3 DNA reads as TGTGCCAGCAGCGTGAGGGGGACTAGCGTCAATGAGCAGTTCTTC.

This chain links TRBV7-2 with TRBJ2-7, with 14 positions matching TRBD2. Germline V CDR1 and CDR2: SGHTA, FQGNSA. V lost 5 bases, J lost 7 bases, and 10 bases stayed unmatched. CDR3 length equals 16 residues. The CDR3 DNA sequence: TGTGCCAGCAGCACGAGCAGGACTAGCGGGGGGTGGGAGCAGTACTTC. Protein product: CASSTSRTSGGWEQYF.

The CDR3 DNA reads TGTGCCAGCAGCTTAGCGCGAGGTGAAAAACTGTTTTTT. Protein product: CASSLARGEKLFF. J is TRBJ1-4 and V is TRBV7-2; no firm D call. Germline V lookup: CDR1 SGHTA, CDR2 FQGNSA. The CDR3 has 13 amino acids. Between the trimmed V and J ends, which lost 0 bases and 7 bases, there was a span of 6 bases.

V usage is TRBV5-1 and J usage is TRBJ2-3; TRBD2 is a possible D gene (7 bases). The CDR3 extends over 19 amino acids. Trimming cost V 2 bases and J 2 bases, with 24 bases left between them. Germline CDR1 reads SGHRS; CDR2 reads YFSETQ. CDR3 nucleotide sequence: TGCGCCAGCAGCTTTCGGGTACCGGGGGGCGGCGTTGTCACAGATACGCAGTATTTT. Amino acids: CASSFRVPGGGVVTDTQYF.

The V and J genes are TRBV16 and TRBJ1-4, with D maybe TRBD1 (6 bases). V dropped 4 bases and J dropped 2 bases, with 11 bases sitting between them. CDR3 length: 15 amino acids. The germline V gene encodes CDR1 KGHSY and CDR2 FQNENV. The CDR3 bases are TGTGCCAGCAGCCCACAGGGCCGCACTAATGAAAAACTGTTTTTT. Residues: CASSPQGRTNEKLFF.

This clone was counted only a few times. The V call is TRBV7-2, the J call TRBJ2-5, with TRBD1 identical over 7 bases. Germline lookup yields CDR1 SGHTA and CDR2 FQGNSA. This CDR3 is 13 amino acids long. The CDR3 DNA follows: TGTGCGAGCGCCCGGGACAGACAAGAGACCCAGTACTTC. Protein product: CASARDRQETQYF.

The chain couples TRBV9 to TRBJ1-3, with 7 nucleotides matching TRBD1. V was pared by 0 bases and J by 3 bases, with 3 bases of the junction left unmatched. Germline V CDR1 and CDR2: SGDLS, YYNGEE. The CDR3 sequence is 15 residues long. CDR3 nucleotide sequence: TGTGCCAGCAGCGTAGAGGGGGCGTTTGGAAACACCATATATTTT. It translates to CASSVEGAFGNTIYF.

This sequence joins TRBV4-1 and TRBJ2-5, with D maybe TRBD2 (5 bases). Germline V gene lookup returns CDR1 MGHRA and CDR2 YSYEKL. CDR3 length: 17 amino acids. V shed 4 bases and J shed 4 bases, with 22 bases lying between them. The CDR3 here is CASSPRVQTLRSETQYF. The CDR3 DNA is TGCGCCAGCAGCCCGAGGGTGCAGACCCTAAGGTCAGAGACCCAGTACTTC.

The V gene is TRBV4-1, the J gene TRBJ1-2, with 11 bases matching TRBD1. The V segment lost 6 bases and the J segment 1 base; nucleotides outside the gene matches: 1. CDR1 MGHRA and CDR2 YSYEKL come from the germline V gene. This CDR3 spans 14 amino acids. The CDR3 sequence is CASRGTGGNYGYTF. The CDR3 DNA sequence: TGCGCCAGCAGAGGGACAGGGGGTAACTATGGCTACACCTTC.

The chain employs TRBV6-5 and TRBJ1-5, with D possibly matching TRBD1 (5 bases). Per germline, CDR1 MNHEY and CDR2 SVGAGI. Trimming removed 2 bases from V and 9 bases from J, with 11 bases in between. This CDR3 spans 13 amino acids. The CDR3 sequence is CASSYEGVMPQHF. CDR3 DNA: TGTGCCAGCAGTTACGAAGGGGTGATGCCCCAGCATTTT.

The J gene is TRBJ1-1, the V gene TRBV2; D gene ambiguous. The CDR3 length is 14 residues. Germline loops: CDR1 SNHLY, CDR2 FYNNEI. Trimming removed 8 bases at V and 0 bases at J, with 13 bases between. CDR3 DNA: TGTGCCAGCGACATTGAACAGCTGAACACTGAAGCTTTCTTT. Its protein product is CASDIEQLNTEAFF.

V usage is TRBV29-1 and J usage is TRBJ1-1, with D unclear. This CDR3 contains 13 residues. From germline, CDR1 is SQVTM and CDR2 ANQGSEA. V lost 5 bases to trimming and J lost 1 base, with 11 bases between them. The CDR3 DNA reads TGCAGCGTTTGGGAGGGATCGAACACTGAAGCTTTCTTT. As protein: CSVWEGSNTEAFF. Drawing the rest from reference TRBV29-1 and TRBJ1-1, the complete variable domain is SAVISQKPSRDICQRGTSLTIQCQVDSQVTMMFWYRQQPGQSLTLIATANQGSEATYESGFVIDKFPISRPNLTFSTLTVSNMSPEDSSIYLCSVWEGSNTEAFFGQGTRLTVV.

A few counts support this clone. The V and J genes are TRBV2 and TRBJ1-6; 7 bases align to TRBD1. Germline loops: CDR1 SNHLY, CDR2 FYNNEI. The CDR3 runs 14 residues. After removal of 6 bases from V and 6 bases from J, the junction contained 5 bases not matched to a gene. The CDR3 bases are TGTGCCAGCAGATTGGGACAGAGTAATTCACCCCTCCACTTT. Protein product: CASRLGQSNSPLHF.